The rows below give T cell receptor beta chains drawn from one sample of a study of cytomegalovirus exposure and HLA in healthy donors. Profiled with immunoSEQ multiplex PCR; TCRdb holds only in-frame clones, not every one. The table includes approximately 190,000 clones, roughly 80% detected once. The sequencing sample was made of PBMCs. These receptors were taken from a man between 35 and 55 years old in good health and CMV-seropositive. Each CDR3 is given with its conserved first and last residue. A D gene is named only where the DNA matches it firmly. Clone size is stated in some rows and not others, as once, few, many or a class when expanded.

j_call | clone_size | d_call | v_call | cdr3_aa | cdr3_nt
TRBJ2-3 | NA | NA | TRBV29-1 | CSAATGTDTQYF | TGCAGCGCCGCTACGGGAACAGATACGCAGTATTTT
TRBJ1-1 | few | NA | TRBV11-2 | CASSLRAEAFF | TGTGCCAGCAGCTTGCGGGCTGAAGCTTTCTTT
TRBJ2-7 | NA | TRBD2 | TRBV4-2 | CASSQSAGASYEQYF | TGTGCCAGCAGCCAGTCAGCGGGGGCCTCCTACGAGCAGTACTTC
TRBJ2-3 | NA | NA | TRBV7-7 | CASSLAPGGGDTQYF | TGTGCTAGCAGCTTAGCGCCAGGGGGAGGAGATACGCAGTATTTT
TRBJ2-2 | NA | NA | TRBV9 | CASSALAGSGELFF | TGTGCCAGCAGCGCGCTAGCAGGCTCCGGGGAGCTGTTTTTT
TRBJ2-2 | NA | TRBD1 | TRBV30 | CACYRDRSTGELFF | TGTGCCTGCTACCGGGACAGGAGCACCGGGGAGCTGTTTTTT
TRBJ2-3 | NA | TRBD2 | TRBV7-9 | CASSLGLAGGTDTQYF | TGTGCCAGCAGCTTGGGACTAGCGGGGGGAACAGATACGCAGTATTTT
TRBJ2-2 | NA | TRBD2 | TRBV7-2 | CASSLRPGLAGGELFF | TGTGCCAGCAGCTTAAGGCCGGGACTAGCGGGCGGGGAGCTGTTTTTT
TRBJ2-3 | NA | TRBD2 | TRBV7-2 | CASSLAQRGVTQYF | TGTGCCAGCAGCTTAGCGCAGCGGGGAGTTACGCAGTATTTT
TRBJ1-5 | NA | NA | TRBV6-1 | CASSGEVGNQPQHF | TGTGCCAGCAGTGGAGAGGTCGGCAATCAGCCCCAGCATTTT
TRBJ2-1 | once | TRBD2 | TRBV5-1 | CASRRAGADYNEQFF | TGCGCCAGCAGAAGAGCGGGGGCCGATTACAATGAGCAGTTCTTC
TRBJ2-1 | NA | TRBD2 | TRBV5-4 | CASSLGGAGGQIEQFF | TGTGCCAGCAGCTTGGGGGGAGCGGGGGGGCAGATTGAGCAGTTCTTC
TRBJ1-1 | NA | NA | TRBV7-9 | CSSSPSRVSVVTEAFF | TGTTCCAGCAGCCCGAGCAGGGTTTCAGTGGTCACTGAAGCTTTCTTT
TRBJ1-5 | NA | TRBD1 | TRBV19 | CASSPRGSGNQPQHF | TGTGCCAGTAGTCCCAGGGGGTCGGGCAATCAGCCCCAGCATTTT
TRBJ2-1 | NA | TRBD2 | TRBV19 | CASSLNRGGVYNEQFF | TGTGCCAGTAGTCTCAATCGGGGGGGTGTCTACAATGAGCAGTTCTTC
TRBJ2-7 | NA | TRBD2 | TRBV7-9 | CASSSPGLAGEQYF | TGTGCCAGCAGCTCTCCGGGACTAGCTGGCGAGCAGTACTTC
TRBJ1-1 | NA | NA | TRBV7-6 | CASRKQANTEAFF | TGTGCCAGCAGGAAACAGGCGAACACTGAAGCTTTCTTT
TRBJ2-5 | NA | TRBD2 | TRBV7-8 | CASTKTSGQTSETQYF | TGTGCCAGCACCAAGACTAGCGGCCAAACCTCGGAGACCCAGTACTTC
TRBJ1-1 | NA | NA | TRBV15 | CATSGGAGEAFF | TGTGCCACCAGCGGGGGCGCGGGTGAAGCTTTCTTT
TRBJ1-2 | NA | NA | TRBV30 | CAWLGPYRSRSDGYTF | TGTGCCTGGCTAGGCCCCTACAGGTCCCGAAGTGATGGCTACACCTTC
TRBJ1-2 | few | NA | TRBV28 | CASSLETDYGYTF | TGTGCCAGCAGTTTGGAGACGGACTATGGCTACACCTTC
TRBJ1-1 | NA | NA | TRBV19 | CASSTDNRVVSTEAFF | TGTGCCAGTAGTACTGATAACAGGGTGGTGAGCACTGAAGCTTTCTTT
TRBJ1-2 | NA | TRBD1 | TRBV30 | CAWTGGAYGYTF | TGTGCCTGGACAGGGGGCGCTTATGGCTACACCTTC
TRBJ1-1 | few | NA | TRBV7-3 | CASSLGQNTEAFF | TGTGCCAGCAGCTTGGGACAGAACACTGAAGCTTTCTTT
TRBJ2-3 | NA | TRBD2 | TRBV7-2 | CASSLVGGGSTDTQYF | TGTGCCAGCAGCTTAGTTGGCGGGGGGAGCACAGATACGCAGTATTTT
TRBJ1-2 | NA | NA | TRBV7-2 | CASSLQGNYGYTF | TGTGCCAGCAGCTTACAGGGGAACTATGGCTACACCTTC
TRBJ1-1 | NA | TRBD1 | TRBV5-1 | CASSSGQVNTEAFF | TGCGCCAGCAGCTCGGGACAGGTGAACACTGAAGCTTTCTTT
TRBJ2-7 | NA | NA | TRBV5-6 | CASSSRGLHYEQYF | TGTGCCAGCAGCTCCAGGGGCCTCCACTACGAGCAGTACTTC
TRBJ2-4 | NA | TRBD2 | TRBV7-9 | CASSPREGLAKNIQYF | TGTGCCAGCAGCCCGCGGGAGGGCCTAGCCAAAAACATTCAGTACTTC
TRBJ1-6 | NA | NA | TRBV21-1 | CASSKVGQAVYNSPLHF | TGTGCCAGCAGCAAAGTTGGACAGGCCGTCTATAATTCACCCCTCCACTTT
TRBJ1-5 | once | TRBD1 | TRBV19 | CASSPGQGFRGNQPQHF | TGTGCCAGTAGTCCGGGACAGGGTTTTAGAGGCAATCAGCCCCAGCATTTT
TRBJ1-1 | NA | TRBD1 | TRBV4-3 | CASSGQGATEAFF | TGCGCCAGCAGTGGACAGGGAGCCACTGAAGCTTTCTTT
TRBJ2-7 | once | NA | TRBV14 | CASSQLREQYF | TGTGCCAGCAGCCAGCTGCGCGAGCAGTACTTC
TRBJ1-6 | once | NA | TRBV5-4 | CASSSPRNRSPLHF | TGTGCCAGCAGCTCCCCCAGAAATCGCTCACCCCTCCACTTT
TRBJ2-3 | NA | NA | TRBV5-6 | CASSPRPGMAITDTQYF | TGTGCCAGCAGCCCCCGGCCGGGGATGGCAATCACAGATACGCAGTATTTT
TRBJ2-6 | few | NA | TRBV9 | CASSASGSRSSGANVLTF | TGTGCCAGCAGCGCCTCAGGGTCCCGATCCTCTGGGGCCAACGTCCTGACTTTC
TRBJ2-2 | few | TRBD1 | TRBV29-1 | CSVEDPQGAFTGELFF | TGCAGCGTTGAAGATCCACAGGGGGCTTTCACCGGGGAGCTGTTTTTT
TRBJ2-4 | NA | NA | TRBV18 | CASSPNPAKNIQYF | TGTGCCAGCTCACCAAATCCGGCCAAAAACATTCAGTACTTC
TRBJ1-2 | NA | NA | TRBV7-2 | CASSLAGGPYGYTF | TGTGCCAGCAGCTTAGCGGGGGGGCCCTATGGCTACACCTTC
TRBJ2-2 | NA | NA | TRBV5-1 | CASSLGGLGELFF | TGCGCCAGCAGCTTGGGAGGGCTCGGGGAGCTGTTTTTT
TRBJ2-5 | few | TRBD2 | TRBV6-6 | CASRYWGGETQYF | TGTGCCAGCAGATATTGGGGGGGGGAGACCCAGTACTTC
TRBJ2-5 | NA | TRBD1 | TRBV19 | CASSIYRGGETQYF | TGTGCCAGTAGTATTTACAGGGGTGGAGAGACCCAGTACTTC
TRBJ2-2 | NA | NA | TRBV18 | CASSPHEPKITSGELFF | TGTGCCAGCTCACCACACGAACCTAAAATAACCTCCGGGGAGCTGTTTTTT
TRBJ2-1 | NA | NA | TRBV29-1 | CSGHRDFEQFF | TGCAGCGGACACAGGGATTTTGAGCAGTTCTTC
TRBJ2-7 | NA | NA | TRBV4-3 | CASSLDRIPFFEQYF | TGCGCCAGCAGCCTTGACAGGATCCCATTTTTCGAGCAGTACTTC
TRBJ1-2 | few | TRBD1 | TRBV18 | CASSPEPTGGGYTF | TGTGCCAGCTCACCAGAACCGACAGGGGGAGGCTACACCTTC